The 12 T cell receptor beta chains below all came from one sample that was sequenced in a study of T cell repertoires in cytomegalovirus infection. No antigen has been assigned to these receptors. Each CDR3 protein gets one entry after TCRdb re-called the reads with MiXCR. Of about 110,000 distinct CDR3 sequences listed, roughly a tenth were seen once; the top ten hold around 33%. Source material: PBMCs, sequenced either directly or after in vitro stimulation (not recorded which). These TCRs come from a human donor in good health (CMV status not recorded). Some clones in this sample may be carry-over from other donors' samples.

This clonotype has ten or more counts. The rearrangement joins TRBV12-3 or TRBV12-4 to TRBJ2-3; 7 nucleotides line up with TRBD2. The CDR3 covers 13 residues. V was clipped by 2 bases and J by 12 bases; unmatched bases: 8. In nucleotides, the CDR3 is TGTGCCAGCAGTTTAAATTTACTAGCGCCCCAGTATTTT. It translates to CASSLNLLAPQYF.

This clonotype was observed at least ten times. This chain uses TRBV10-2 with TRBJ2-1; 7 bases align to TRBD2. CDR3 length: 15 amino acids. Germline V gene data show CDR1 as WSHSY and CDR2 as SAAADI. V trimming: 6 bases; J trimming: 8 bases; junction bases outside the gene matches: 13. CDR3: CASRTLTSRSDEQFF. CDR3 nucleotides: TGCGCCAGCAGGACCCTGACTAGCCGGTCTGATGAGCAGTTCTTC.

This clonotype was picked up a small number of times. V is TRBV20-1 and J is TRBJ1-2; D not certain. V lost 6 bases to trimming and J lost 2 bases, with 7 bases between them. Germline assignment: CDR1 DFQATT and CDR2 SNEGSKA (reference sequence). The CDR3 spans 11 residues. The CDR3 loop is CSAGENYGYTF. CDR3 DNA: TGCAGTGCCGGAGAGAACTATGGCTACACCTTC.

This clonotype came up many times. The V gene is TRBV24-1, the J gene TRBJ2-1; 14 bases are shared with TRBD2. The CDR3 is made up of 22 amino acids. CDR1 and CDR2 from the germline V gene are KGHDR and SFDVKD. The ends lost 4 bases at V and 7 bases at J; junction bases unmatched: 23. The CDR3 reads CATSDPTLGTSGRHQTGNEQFF. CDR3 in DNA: TGTGCCACCAGTGACCCCACGCTCGGGACTAGCGGGAGACACCAGACGGGAAATGAGCAGTTCTTC.

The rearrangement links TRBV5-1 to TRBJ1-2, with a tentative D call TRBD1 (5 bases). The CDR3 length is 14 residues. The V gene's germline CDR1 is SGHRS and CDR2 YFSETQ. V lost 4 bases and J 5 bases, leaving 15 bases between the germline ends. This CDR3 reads CASSRSQGGYGYTF. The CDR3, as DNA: TGCGCCAGCAGCCGATCTCAGGGAGGTTATGGCTACACCTTC.

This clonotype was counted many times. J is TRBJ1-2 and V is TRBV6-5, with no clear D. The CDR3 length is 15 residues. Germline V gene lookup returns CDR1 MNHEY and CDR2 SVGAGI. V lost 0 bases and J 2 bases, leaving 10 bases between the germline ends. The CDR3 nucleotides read TGTGCCAGCAGTTACTCGATGATGGCGAACTATGGCTACACCTTC. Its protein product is CASSYSMMANYGYTF.

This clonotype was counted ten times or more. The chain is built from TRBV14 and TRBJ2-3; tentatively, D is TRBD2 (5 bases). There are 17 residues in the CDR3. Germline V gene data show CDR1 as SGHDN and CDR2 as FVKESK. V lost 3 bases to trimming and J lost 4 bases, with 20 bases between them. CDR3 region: CASSHRLGGRGADTQYF. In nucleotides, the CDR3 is TGTGCCAGCAGCCACCGACTCGGAGGACGAGGAGCAGATACGCAGTATTTT. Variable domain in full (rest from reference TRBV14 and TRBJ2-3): EAGVTQFPSHSVIEKGQTVTLRCDPISGHDNLYWYRRVMGKEIKFLLHFVKESKQDESGMPNNRFLAERTGGTYSTLKVQPAELEDSGVYFCASSHRLGGRGADTQYFGPGTRLTVL.

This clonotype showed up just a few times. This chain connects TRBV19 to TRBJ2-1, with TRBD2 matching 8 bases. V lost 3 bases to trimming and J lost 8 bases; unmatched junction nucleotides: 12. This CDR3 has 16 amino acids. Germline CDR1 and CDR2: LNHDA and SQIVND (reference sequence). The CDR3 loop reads CASSIRSGRVYHEQFF. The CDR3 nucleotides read TGTGCCAGTAGTATTAGGAGCGGGAGAGTTTATCATGAGCAGTTCTTC. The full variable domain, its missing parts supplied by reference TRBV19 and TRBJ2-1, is DGGITQSPKYLFRKEGQNVTLSCEQNLNHDAMYWYRQDPGQGLRLIYYSQIVNDFQKGDIAEGYSVSREKKESFPLTVTSAQKNPTAFYLCASSIRSGRVYHEQFFGPGTRLTVL.

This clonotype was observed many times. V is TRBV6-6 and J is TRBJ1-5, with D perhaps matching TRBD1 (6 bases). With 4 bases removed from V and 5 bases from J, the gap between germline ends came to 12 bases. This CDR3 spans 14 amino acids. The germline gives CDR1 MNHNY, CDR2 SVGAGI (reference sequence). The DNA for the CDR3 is TGTGCCAGCAGTTCCGCACAGGGCCATCAGCCCCAGCATTTT. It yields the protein CASSSAQGHQPQHF.

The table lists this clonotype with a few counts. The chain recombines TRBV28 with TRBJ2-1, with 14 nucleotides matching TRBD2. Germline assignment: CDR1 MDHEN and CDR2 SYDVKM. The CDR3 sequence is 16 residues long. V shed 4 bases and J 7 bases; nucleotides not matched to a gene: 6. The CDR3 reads CASSSSTSGRVNEQFF. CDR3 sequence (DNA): TGTGCCAGCAGTTCCTCGACTAGCGGGAGGGTAAATGAGCAGTTCTTC. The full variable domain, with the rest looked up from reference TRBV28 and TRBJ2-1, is DVKVTQSSRYLVKRTGEKVFLECVQDMDHENMFWYRQDPGLGLRLIYFSYDVKMKEKGDIPEGYSVSREKKERFSLILESASTNQTSMYLCASSSSTSGRVNEQFFGPGTRLTVL.

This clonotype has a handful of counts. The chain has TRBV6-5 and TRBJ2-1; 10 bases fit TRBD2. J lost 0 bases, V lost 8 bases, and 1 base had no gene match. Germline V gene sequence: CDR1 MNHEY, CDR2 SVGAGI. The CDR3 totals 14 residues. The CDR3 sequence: CASGTSDSYNEQFF. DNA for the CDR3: TGTGCCAGCGGGACTAGCGACTCCTACAATGAGCAGTTCTTC.

CDR3 DNA: TGCGCCAGCAGCCAGGGAGTCGGGACCCAGTACTTC. Its translation is CASSQGVGTQYF. The V call is TRBV4-1, the J call TRBJ2-5, with a possible D match to TRBD2 (5 bases). The CDR3 length is 12 residues. V gave up 3 bases and J gave up 7 bases, with 9 bases separating them. Germline CDR1 and CDR2: MGHRA and YSYEKL.